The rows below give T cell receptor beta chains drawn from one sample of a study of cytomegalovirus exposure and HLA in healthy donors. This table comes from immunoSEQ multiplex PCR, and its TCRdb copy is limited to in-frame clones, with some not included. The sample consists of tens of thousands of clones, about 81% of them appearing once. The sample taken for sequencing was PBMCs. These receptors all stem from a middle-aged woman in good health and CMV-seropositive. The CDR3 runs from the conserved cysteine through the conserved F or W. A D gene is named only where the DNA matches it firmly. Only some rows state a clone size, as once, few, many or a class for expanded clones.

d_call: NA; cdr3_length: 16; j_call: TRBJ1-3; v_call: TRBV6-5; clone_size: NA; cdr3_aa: CASSYSGLSSGNTIYF; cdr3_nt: TGTGCCAGCAGCTACTCCGGACTCAGCTCTGGAAACACCATATATTTT
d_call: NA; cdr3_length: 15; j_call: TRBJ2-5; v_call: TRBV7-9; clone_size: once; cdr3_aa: CASSLDFLRGETQYF; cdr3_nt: TGTGCCAGCAGCTTAGATTTCTTGCGAGGGGAGACCCAGTACTTC
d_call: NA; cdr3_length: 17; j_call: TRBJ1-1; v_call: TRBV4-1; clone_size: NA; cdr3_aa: CASSQDRQLNMNTEAFF; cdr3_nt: TGCGCCAGCAGCCAAGATAGACAGCTAAATATGAACACTGAAGCTTTCTTT
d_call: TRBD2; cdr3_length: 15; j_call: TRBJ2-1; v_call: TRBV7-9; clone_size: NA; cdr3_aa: CASRATSGVYNEQFF; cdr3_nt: TGTGCCAGCAGAGCTACTAGCGGGGTCTACAATGAGCAGTTCTTC
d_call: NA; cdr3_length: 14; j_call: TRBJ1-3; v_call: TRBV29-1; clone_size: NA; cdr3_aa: CSAQRAVSGNTIYF; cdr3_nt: TGCAGCGCCCAGCGGGCGGTCTCTGGAAACACCATATATTTT
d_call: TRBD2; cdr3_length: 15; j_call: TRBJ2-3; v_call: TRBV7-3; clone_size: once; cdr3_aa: CASSLLGGGTDTQYF; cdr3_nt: TGTGCCAGCAGCTTACTCGGGGGGGGCACAGATACGCAGTACTTT
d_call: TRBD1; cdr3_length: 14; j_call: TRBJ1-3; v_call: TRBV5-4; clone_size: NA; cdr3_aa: CASSKGQDGNTIYF; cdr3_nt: TGTGCCAGCAGCAAGGGACAGGATGGAAACACCATATATTTT
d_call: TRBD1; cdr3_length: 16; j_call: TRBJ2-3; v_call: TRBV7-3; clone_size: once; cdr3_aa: CASSSGTGVGTDTQYF; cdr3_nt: TGTGCCAGCAGCAGTGGGACAGGGGTTGGGACAGATACGCAGTATTTT
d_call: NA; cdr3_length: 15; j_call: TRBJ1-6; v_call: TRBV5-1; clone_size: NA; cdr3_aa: CASSLRDSYNSPLHF; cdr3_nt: TGCGCCAGCAGCTTACGAGACAGCTATAATTCACCCCTCCACTTT
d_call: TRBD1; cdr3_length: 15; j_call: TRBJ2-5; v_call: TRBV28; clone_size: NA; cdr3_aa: CASSTGQALQETQYF; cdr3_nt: TGTGCCAGCAGTACTGGACAGGCGCTACAAGAGACCCAGTACTTC
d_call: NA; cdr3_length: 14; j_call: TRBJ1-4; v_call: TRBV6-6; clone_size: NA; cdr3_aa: CASSGGSTNEKLFF; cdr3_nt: TGTGCCAGCAGCGGCGGATCAACTAATGAAAAACTGTTTTTT
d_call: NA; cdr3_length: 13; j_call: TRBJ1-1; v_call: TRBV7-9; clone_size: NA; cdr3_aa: CSSSLAIDTEAFF; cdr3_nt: TGTTCCAGCAGCTTAGCGATAGACACTGAAGCTTTCTTT
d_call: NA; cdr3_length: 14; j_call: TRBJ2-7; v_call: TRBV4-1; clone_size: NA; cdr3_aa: CASSQVGSPYEQYF; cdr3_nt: TGCGCCAGCAGCCAGGTGGGCAGTCCCTACGAGCAGTACTTC
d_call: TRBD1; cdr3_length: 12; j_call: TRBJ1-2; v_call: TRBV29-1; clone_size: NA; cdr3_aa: CSVSGGNYGYTF; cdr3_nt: TGCAGCGTCTCAGGGGGGAACTATGGCTACACCTTC
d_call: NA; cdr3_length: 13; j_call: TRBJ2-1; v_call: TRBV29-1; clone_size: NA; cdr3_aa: CSVEGSYGNEQFF; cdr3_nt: TGCAGCGTTGAAGGGTCCTACGGTAATGAGCAGTTCTTC
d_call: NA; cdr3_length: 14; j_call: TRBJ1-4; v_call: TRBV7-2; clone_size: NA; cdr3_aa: CASSYQATNEKLFF; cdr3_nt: TGTGCCAGCAGCTACCAGGCAACTAATGAAAAACTGTTTTTT
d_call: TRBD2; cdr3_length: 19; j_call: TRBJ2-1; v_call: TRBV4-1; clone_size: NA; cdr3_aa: CASSQPGLAGGSDRNEQFF; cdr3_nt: TGCGCCAGCAGCCAGCCGGGACTAGCGGGGGGCTCTGACAGGAATGAGCAGTTCTTC
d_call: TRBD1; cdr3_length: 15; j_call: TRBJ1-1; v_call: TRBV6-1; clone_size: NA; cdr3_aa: CASSEAWTGGTEAFF; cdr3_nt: TGTGCCAGCAGTGAAGCGTGGACAGGGGGCACTGAAGCTTTCTTT
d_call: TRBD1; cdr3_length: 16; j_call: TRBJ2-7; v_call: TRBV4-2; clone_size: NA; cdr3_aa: CASSLIRQGPSYEQYF; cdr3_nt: TGTGCCAGCAGCCTCATCCGACAGGGGCCCTCCTACGAGCAGTACTTC
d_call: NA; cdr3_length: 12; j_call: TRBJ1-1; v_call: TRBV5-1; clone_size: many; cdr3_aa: CASSLEADEAFF; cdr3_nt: TGCGCCAGCAGCTTGGAAGCGGATGAAGCTTTCTTT
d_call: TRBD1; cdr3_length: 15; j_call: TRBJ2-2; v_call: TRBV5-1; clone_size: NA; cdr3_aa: CASSLGGTETGELFF; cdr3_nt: TGCGCCAGCAGCTTGGGAGGGACAGAGACCGGGGAGCTGTTTTTT
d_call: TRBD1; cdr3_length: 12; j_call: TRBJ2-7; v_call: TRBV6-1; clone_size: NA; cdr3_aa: CASGQGKYEQYF; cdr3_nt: TGTGCCTCGGGACAGGGGAAGTACGAGCAGTACTTC
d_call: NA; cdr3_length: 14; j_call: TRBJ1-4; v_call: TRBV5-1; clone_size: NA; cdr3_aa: CASSLGLINEKLFF; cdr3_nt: TGCGCCAGCAGCTTAGGACTGATTAATGAAAAACTGTTTTTT
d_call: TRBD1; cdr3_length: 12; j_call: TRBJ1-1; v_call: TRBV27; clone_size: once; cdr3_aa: CASSQDRGRAFF; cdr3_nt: TGCGCCAGCAGTCAGGACAGGGGTCGGGCTTTCTTT
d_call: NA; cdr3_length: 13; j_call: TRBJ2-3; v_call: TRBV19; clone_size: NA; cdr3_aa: CASSLPGDNTQYF; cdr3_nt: TGTGCCAGTAGTCTCCCGGGGGATAATACGCAGTATTTT
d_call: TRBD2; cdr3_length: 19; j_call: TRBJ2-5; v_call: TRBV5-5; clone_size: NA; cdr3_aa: CASSLRVSASGGPGETQYF; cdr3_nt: TGTGCCAGCAGCTTGAGGGTATCGGCTAGCGGGGGGCCGGGGGAGACCCAGTACTTC
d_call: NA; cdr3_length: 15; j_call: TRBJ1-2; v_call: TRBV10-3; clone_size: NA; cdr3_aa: CAISGPGEGGYGYTF; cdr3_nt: TGTGCCATCAGTGGACCCGGAGAGGGAGGTTATGGCTACACCTTC
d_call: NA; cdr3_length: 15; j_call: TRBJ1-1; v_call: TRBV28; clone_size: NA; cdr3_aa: CASSLNGGMNTEAFF; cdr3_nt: TGTGCCAGCAGTTTGAACGGCGGTATGAACACTGAAGCTTTCTTT
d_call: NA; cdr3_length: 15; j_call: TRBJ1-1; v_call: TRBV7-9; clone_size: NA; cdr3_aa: CASSLGGPMNTEAFF; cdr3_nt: TGTGCCAGCAGCTTAGGTGGGCCTATGAACACTGAAGCTTTCTTT
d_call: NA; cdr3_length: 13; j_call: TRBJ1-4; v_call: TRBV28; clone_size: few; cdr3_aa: CASSSVINEKLFF; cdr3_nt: TGTGCCAGCAGTTCAGTGATTAATGAAAAACTGTTTTTT
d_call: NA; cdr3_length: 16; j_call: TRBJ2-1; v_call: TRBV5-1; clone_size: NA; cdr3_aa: CASSSDGTKVYNEQFF; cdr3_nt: TGCGCCAGCAGCTCCGATGGGACAAAGGTATACAATGAGCAGTTCTTC
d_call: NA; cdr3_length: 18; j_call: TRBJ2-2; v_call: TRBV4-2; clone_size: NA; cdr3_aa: CASSQRLPAGANTGELFF; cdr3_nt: TGTGCCAGCAGCCAACGTCTACCAGCGGGCGCGAACACCGGGGAGCTGTTTTTT
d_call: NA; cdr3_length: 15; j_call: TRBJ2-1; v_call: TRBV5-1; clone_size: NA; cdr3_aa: CASSLDGHLYNEQFF; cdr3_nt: TGCGCCAGCAGCTTGGATGGACATCTCTACAATGAGCAGTTCTTC